The sequence of this T cell receptor beta chain was determined in a study of untreated major depressive disorder (dated by TCRdb to the late 2010s). Regarding the complete study: A cross-sectional case-control design was used to compare T cell phenotype and TCR repertoire between antidepressant-free major depressive disorder patients and individually matched non-depressed controls. The sequencing was a follow-up to the differences in Vbeta 5.1, Vbeta 11 and Vbeta 22 usage that flow cytometry had picked up across the whole cohort.

Study-wide findings and limitations: The sequencing comparisons used one-tailed planned tests on only three preselected Vbeta families. In the sequencing data, TRBV25-01 and TRBV02-01 usage matched the flow-cytometry pattern without reaching statistical significance. Higher TRBV05-01 (Vbeta 5.1) usage among CD4+ T cells of depressed patients compared with controls was confirmed by sequencing, with p = 0.040 in a one-tailed test. A comparatively small study sample was produced by the strict matching and exclusion criteria, and the generalizability of findings was thereby limited. In every sequenced subject, the top five TRBV05-01 clones were all identified as private clones.

For sex, age, current smoking status and body mass index, every depressed patient had a pairwise-matched non-depressed control. Every participant in the study was of European descent. Controls had no current or lifetime mood disorder and scored 5 or less on the Quick Inventory of Depressive Symptoms-Self Report. Participants were excluded if they had major medical conditions, Axis I/II comorbidities, regular medication or illicit drug use, or weekly alcohol intake above 100 g. Around 33 ml of peripheral blood was collected from each participant into EDTA tubes. Using the BD IMag Human CD4 T Lymphocyte Enrichment Set, CD4+ T cells were purified from thawed PBMCs via magnetic negative selection. A purity of around 96% was typically achieved with the CD4+ enrichment method, as confirmed by flow cytometry. A subgroup of four to six case-control pairs, chosen blind to chemokine receptor expression and flow-cytometric repertoire skewing results, underwent TCRbeta sequencing. All blood samples were collected in the morning at 8:00 a.m., and PBMCs were isolated by Ficoll-Hypaque gradient centrifugation. PBMCs were cryopreserved by gradual cooling to -80 degrees C and were kept in liquid nitrogen until assay.

The Qiagen DNeasy Blood and Tissue Kit was used to extract total genomic DNA from the purified CD4+ T cells. Amplification and sequencing of the TCRbeta CDR3 region, as defined according to IMGT, were carried out with immunoSEQ immunosequencing protocols. The study's processing was this. Preprocessing of raw sequence data for PCR and sequencing error correction was performed by the immunoSEQ service. The sequence data were imported into the immunoSEQ Analyzer and were further analyzed using VDJtools v1.0.7. The paired Wilcoxon signed-rank test was applied to assess differences between patients and controls. TCRdb took over this immuneACCESS table, retaining in-frame rearrangements with V and J assigned. Such tables are incomplete; in checked studies, under half of the missing clones stem from an unresolved V gene, and the remainder is unexplained. The DNA gave D and trimming, while V, J and clone size come from that table. The sample has 15,000 to 20,000 clones on record, approximately 87% of them singletons. The top ten clones comprise roughly 0.82% of the sample.

Reading from cysteine to phenylalanine, the CDR3 counts 15 amino acids. Kept here is only the CDR3 DNA, which spans 45 bases and is read in frame from base 1. V is cut by 3 bases and J by 2 bases, and the space between the germline ends is 13 bases. Based on the germline V gene, the CDR1 and CDR2 sequences are KGHSH and LQKENI. With respect to this clone: No antigen is known for it. Per-base quality was not reported, and no clone a single base away is much larger than it.

The TCR comes from a woman in her twenties or thirties in good health. The sequenced sample consisted of CD4+ T cells from PBMCs. The sequence joins TRBV18 to TRBJ1-1; no D gene is confidently identified. The CDR3 amino acid sequence is: CASSPELIVNTEAFF. The DNA sequence is given as TGTGCCAGCTCACCCGAGCTAATAGTTAACACTGAAGCTTTCTTT.